This T cell receptor (beta chain) was captured in a study of PD-1 blockade in classical Hodgkin lymphoma. Study information: On a schedule of every 2 weeks, patients received nivolumab 3 mg/kg intravenously.

Measured with immunoSEQ multiplex PCR; TCRdb has only the in-frame clones, and not every one. The data contain almost 30,000 clones, approximately 78% of them singletons. Findings of the study overall: Patients starting nivolumab under 1 year after ASCT were excluded.

This CDR3 contains 16 residues. V was clipped by 4 bases and J by 1 base; unmatched bases: 10. Germline V lookup: CDR1 SGHRS, CDR2 YFSETQ. Points on this clone: What it binds is unknown.

Time point defined: cycle 4 day 1 (C4D1), after 5 to 7 weeks of nivolumab. Exposure to brentuximab vedotin varied, and each patient had relapsed following autologous stem cell transplantation. Magnetic negative selection purified CD4+ T cells from thawed PBMCs. The V call is TRBV5-1, the J call TRBJ1-1; 7 nucleotides line up with TRBD1. The source is a human donor with classical Hodgkin lymphoma. The starting material was CD4+ T cells from blood, obtained before the fourth cycle of nivolumab. The CDR3 coding sequence is TGCGCCAGCAGCCTGGACAGGATACACGGGAACACTGAAGCTTTCTTT. Protein: CASSLDRIHGNTEAFF.